The rows below give T cell receptor beta chains drawn from one sample of a study of CD8 T cells in Susac syndrome. TCRdb fed the immunoSEQ multiplex PCR reads into MiXCR, producing one record per CDR3 protein. The sample lists hundreds of thousands of distinct CDR3 sequences; 93% were seen once. Material for sequencing was CD4+ T cells from PBMCs. The receptors derive from a human donor with multiple sclerosis. The CDR3 runs from the conserved cysteine through the conserved F or W. A D gene is named only where the DNA matches it firmly. A clone size is listed for some rows: how often the clone was seen (once, few, many), or a class if it is expanded.

J gene | D gene | V gene | clone size | CDR3 DNA | CDR3 protein
TRBJ1-2 | NA | TRBV10-3 | NA | TGTGCCATCAGTGACAGTCGCTATGGCTACACCTTC | CAISDSRYGYTF
TRBJ2-1 | NA | TRBV6-2/TRBV6-3 | NA | TGTGCCAGCAGTTACTTGCTAGTAGAGCAGTTCTTC | CASSYLLVEQFF
TRBJ2-1 | NA | TRBV12-3/TRBV12-4 | once | TGTGCCAGCACTATAAAGGGGGTAGTCGGTCACTCCTACAATGAGCAGTTCTTC | CASTIKGVVGHSYNEQFF
TRBJ1-2 | NA | TRBV3-1 | NA | TGTGCCAGCAGCCAAGATCAGGGTGGAATGCGCTACACCTTC | CASSQDQGGMRYTF
TRBJ1-2 | NA | TRBV10-3 | few | TGTGCCATCACCCCCCGGTCAAACTATGGCTACACCTTC | CAITPRSNYGYTF
TRBJ2-4 | NA | TRBV27 | NA | TGTGCCAGCAGCCTGACTCGGGATCTTCTAGCCAAAAACATTCAGTACTTC | CASSLTRDLLAKNIQYF
TRBJ1-5 | NA | TRBV12-5 | NA | TGTGCTAGTGGTTTGTATGTCTCCGGTGCTTTAAATCAGCCCCAGCATTTT | CASGLYVSGALNQPQHF
TRBJ1-2 | NA | TRBV7-2 | NA | TGTGCCAGCAGTCTTACAGATGCGGGCAGCTATGGCTACACCTTC | CASSLTDAGSYGYTF
TRBJ2-7 | TRBD2 | TRBV7-8 | NA | TGTGCCAGCAGGCCTGGACTAGCGGGGTCCGCCTACGAGCAGTACTTC | CASRPGLAGSAYEQYF
TRBJ2-7 | NA | TRBV20-1 | NA | TGCAGTGCTAGTATCCAGCGCCGCGGCGAGCAGTACTTC | CSASIQRRGEQYF
TRBJ2-2 | NA | TRBV6-2/TRBV6-3 | NA | TGTGCCAGCAGGCCGGGACTCTTAAACACCGGGGAGCTGTTTTTT | CASRPGLLNTGELFF
TRBJ2-7 | NA | TRBV3-1 | NA | TGTGCCAGCAGCCAAGATTTCAGGGGGGCGCGGGACGAGCAGTACTTC | CASSQDFRGARDEQYF
TRBJ2-4 | NA | TRBV12-3/TRBV12-4 | NA | TGTGCCAGCGGACCCCCTCAAGGCATTCAGTACTTC | CASGPPQGIQYF